The rows below give T cell receptor beta chains drawn from one sample of a study of CD8+CD57+ T cells in acquired aplastic anemia. TCRdb fed the reads into MiXCR, producing one record per CDR3 protein. The data hold roughly 420,000 distinct CDR3 sequences, with approximately 70% observed a single time. The sequencing sample was made of sorted CD4+, CD8+, or CD8+CD57+ T cells (not recorded which) from PBMCs. These TCRs come from a human donor in good health, serving as a control. Both conserved end residues are part of each CDR3. Fields, in order: D gene, J gene, clone size, V gene, CDR3 DNA, CDR3 protein. The D gene is left open where the match is weak. The size entry is marked missing in some rows and otherwise reads once, few, many or a size class.

>NA|TRBJ1-2|few|TRBV10-3
TGTGCCATCAGTGAGTCCCTATACTATGGCTACACCTTC
CAISESLYYGYTF
>TRBD1|TRBJ1-2|NA|TRBV11-1
TGTGCCAGCAGCTTACAAGGGACAGGGGGCTATGGCTACACCTTC
CASSLQGTGGYGYTF
>NA|TRBJ1-1|NA|TRBV9
TGTGCCAGCAGATGGGGCGCGGACACTGAAGCTTATTTT
CASRWGADTEAYF
>NA|TRBJ2-3|NA|TRBV7-9
TGTGCCAGCAGCTTTCCCCGATTGGGCACAGATACGCAGTATTTT
CASSFPRLGTDTQYF
>NA|TRBJ1-3|once|TRBV7-2
NA
CASSLEGQLQHFGF
>NA|TRBJ1-5|NA|TRBV14
TGTGCCAGCGGAGAGAGGAATAGCAATCAGCCCGGGCATTTT
CASGERNSNQPGHF
>TRBD1|TRBJ1-4|many|TRBV5-1
TGCGCCAGCAGCTTAACGGCAGGGGGGGAACTGTTTTTT
CASSLTAGGELFF
>NA|TRBJ1-2|once|TRBV9
TGTGCCAGCAGCTTACATGCGACATCCTGGCGCTACACCTTC
CASSLHATSWRYTF
>NA|TRBJ2-5|NA|TRBV10-1
TGCGCCAGCAGTGAGTCCCGCGGATCGGGCAGAGAGACCCAGTACTTC
CASSESRGSGRETQYF
>NA|TRBJ1-5|few|TRBV15
TGTGCCACCAGCAGAGCTGGAGGTCAGCCCCAGCATTTT
CATSRAGGQPQHF
>TRBD1|TRBJ2-1|NA|TRBV20-1
TGCAGTGCCCTAAACCCCATGTCCAGCTTGGGACAGGGCAATGAGCAGTTCTTC
CSALNPMSSLGQGNEQFF
>NA|TRBJ2-7|NA|TRBV9
TGCGCCAGCAGCGTACAGGTGGGGGATTACGAGCAGTACTTC
CASSVQVGDYEQYF
>NA|TRBJ1-2|NA|TRBV10-1
TGCGCCAGCAGTGAGACAGGTTTTGGGTATGGCTACACTTTC
CASSETGFGYGYTF
>NA|TRBJ1-4|NA|TRBV2
TGTGCCAGCAGCCGGCAGGGTGGTATAGGTGAGGAACTGTTTTTT
CASSRQGGIGEELFF
>NA|TRBJ1-1|NA|TRBV7-8
TGTGCCAGCAGCTTGTGCGCAGTAGAGGACGCTGAGCAGTTCTTT
CASSLCAVEDAEQFF
>NA|TRBJ2-5|NA|TRBV2
TGTGCCAGCAGTGAAAGGAAGAGCCAAGACACCACGTTCTTC
CASSERKSQDTTFF
>NA|TRBJ1-2|NA|TRBV12-3/TRBV12-4
TGTGCCAGCAGTTTACAGGGATTGGACTATGGCTACACCTTC
CASSLQGLDYGYTF
>NA|TRBJ2-3|NA|TRBV7-2
TGTGCCAGCAGCTCCGTGGGCATCCCGGGGCCAACGTCCCAGTATTTT
CASSSVGIPGPTSQYF
>NA|TRBJ2-1|once|TRBV5-1
TGCGCCAGCAGCGTGGGACATCAACTTGCCGAGCAGTTCTTC
CASSVGHQLAEQFF
>NA|TRBJ2-2|many|TRBV6-6
TGTGCCAGCAGTTACTCCGGGTTGGACACCGGGGAGCTGTTTTTT
CASSYSGLDTGELFF
>TRBD2|TRBJ2-7|NA|TRBV5-5
TGTGCCAGCAGGTTGACTAGCGGGGGTGCCTCCTACGAGCAGTACTTC
CASRLTSGGASYEQYF
>TRBD2|TRBJ2-7|few|TRBV29-1
TGCAGCGTGCGCTCGGGACTAGCGGTGTACGAGCAGTACTTC
CSVRSGLAVYEQYF
>NA|TRBJ2-7|few|TRBV11-1
TGTGCCAGCAGCGTAGGGGGTAGGAACGAGCAGTACTTC
CASSVGGRNEQYF
>NA|TRBJ1-2|NA|TRBV19
NA
CASIQGNYGYTFGSGTF
>NA|TRBJ1-2|NA|TRBV5-1
TGTGCCAGCAGCGCAACAGGGTTTGATGATGGCTACACCTTC
CASSATGFDDGYTF
>NA|TRBJ1-1|many|TRBV25-1
TGTGCCAGCAATTACGGGAACACTGAAGCTTTCTTT
CASNYGNTEAFF
>TRBD2|TRBJ2-5|once|TRBV7-7
TGTGCCAGCGAAGCGGGGGAAGAGACCCAGTACTTC
CASEAGEETQYF
>NA|TRBJ1-6|NA|TRBV7-2
TGTGCCAGCAGCGTCGACCTGCTGAAGGGTAAGGGCACCCTCCACTTT
CASSVDLLKGKGTLHF
>NA|TRBJ1-2|NA|TRBV7-2
TGCGCCAGCAGCTCAGAGGGAGAATTCGGCTACACCTTC
CASSSEGEFGYTF
>NA|TRBJ2-5|NA|TRBV4-1
TGCGCCAGCAGGAACACAGGGTTAATATTGAAAGAGACCCAGTACTTC
CASRNTGLILKETQYF
>NA|TRBJ1-6|NA|TRBV20-1
TGCAGTGCTGCTGGAGGCATTGATTCACCCCTCCACTTT
CSAAGGIDSPLHF
>NA|TRBJ2-5|many|TRBV5-1
TGCGCCAGCAGCTTGACCCAGGGCTGGCGTGGGAAAGAGACCCAGTACTTC
CASSLTQGWRGKETQYF
>NA|TRBJ2-2|NA|TRBV12-3/TRBV12-4
TGTGCCATCAGTGATGGGTACGGGGAGCTGTTTTTT
CAISDGYGELFF
>TRBD1|TRBJ1-2|NA|TRBV5-5
TGTGCCAGCACCCCGGAGAGGGGACAGCCTGCGGGCTACACCTTC
CASTPERGQPAGYTF
>NA|TRBJ1-1|NA|TRBV10-3
TGTGCCAGCATTGTCCGGGTTGGGAACATTGACACTTTCTTT
CASIVRVGNIDTFF
>TRBD2|TRBJ2-5|few|TRBV7-2
TGTGCCAGCAGCCAGCCCCCCCGGCAGCGGGGGGGCAGAGAGACCCAGTACTTC
CASSQPPRQRGGRETQYF
>NA|TRBJ1-1|NA|TRBV29-1
TGCAGCGTTGATCAGGGGACTGAAGCTTTCTTT
CSVDQGTEAFF
>NA|TRBJ1-2|NA|TRBV5-4
TGTGCCAGCAGCTCGGCAGGCGACACCTTC
CASSSAGDTF
>NA|TRBJ2-2|NA|TRBV20-1
TGCAGTGCTAGCGTCAGGGAGGCCGGGGAGCTGTTTTTT
CSASVREAGELFF
>NA|TRBJ2-7|NA|TRBV7-2
TGTGCCAGCAGCTTACGGGAAGGGAAGGCCTATGACAATTACTTC
CASSLREGKAYDNYF
>NA|TRBJ1-4|few|TRBV7-2
TGTGCCACCTCCCCGGGGGGCACACACGAGCAGTACTTCTTT
CATSPGGTHEQYFF
>NA|TRBJ1-6|NA|TRBV18
TGTGCCAGCTCACCGGATGGGGGCGCCTATAGTTCACCCCTCCACTTT
CASSPDGGAYSSPLHF
>TRBD2|TRBJ2-2|NA|TRBV7-6
TGTGCTAGCAGCTTCGGCCGGGGGGGGTACAATGGGGAGCTGTTTTTT
CASSFGRGGYNGELFF
>NA|TRBJ2-7|NA|TRBV9
TGTGCCAGCAGCGCGGCACGCGTGGGGGCCGGCTTGGAGTACTTC
CASSAARVGAGLEYF
>NA|TRBJ2-5|NA|TRBV9
TGTGCCAGCAGCTTAGTGGAGAGGGGGAGGCAGTACTTC
CASSLVERGRQYF
>NA|TRBJ1-5|NA|TRBV7-6
TGTGCCAGCAGCGACGGGGGGGCCAAGGAGACCCAGTACCATTTT
CASSDGGAKETQYHF
>NA|TRBJ1-4|NA|TRBV5-1
TGTGCCAGCAGCTTAGGACCGGCTAATGAAAAACTGTTTTTT
CASSLGPANEKLFF
>NA|TRBJ1-5|NA|TRBV7-8
TGTGCCAGCAGTGGGTTCCGGGGGCTTAGCAAGCAGTACCAGCATTTT
CASSGFRGLSKQYQHF
>TRBD2|TRBJ2-7|few|TRBV24-1
TGTGCCACCAGCCGGGCTAGCGGAACCTACGAGCAGTACTTC
CATSRASGTYEQYF
>NA|TRBJ1-3|NA|TRBV11-2
TGTGCCAGCAGCTTATACACCCGCTCTGGAAACACCATATATTTT
CASSLYTRSGNTIYF
>NA|TRBJ1-3|NA|TRBV5-4
TGTGCCAGCGGCTGGAGGGGCTACACCATATATTTT
CASGWRGYTIYF
>TRBD1|TRBJ2-1|NA|TRBV5-6
TGTGCCAGCAGCTTGGACAGGGCAGGGGGTGCCTACAATGAGCAGTTCTTC
CASSLDRAGGAYNEQFF
>NA|TRBJ1-1|NA|TRBV7-6
TGTGCCAGCTCACCCGGGGGAGGGGTTACTCAAACTCTCTTT
CASSPGGGVTQTLF
>NA|TRBJ2-7|NA|TRBV15
TGTGCCACCAGCAGAGATGGTGGCTCCAGCATCCACGAGCAGTACTTC
CATSRDGGSSIHEQYF
>TRBD1|TRBJ2-7|NA|TRBV5-5
TGTGCCAGCAGCACCCGACAGGGACACTACGAGCAGTACTTC
CASSTRQGHYEQYF
>NA|TRBJ1-6|many|TRBV13
TGTGCCAGCAGCCAGGACAGAAATAATTCACCCCTCCACTTT
CASSQDRNNSPLHF
>TRBD2|TRBJ2-5|many|TRBV20-1
TGCAGTGCTAGGAAACTAGCGGGGGGGCCGGAGACCCAGTACTTC
CSARKLAGGPETQYF